This T cell receptor beta chain was sequenced for a study of blood T cell repertoires in COVID-19. Whole-study context: Acute and convalescent COVID-19 specimens originated in the United States, Italy and Spain.

The authors' processing: Estimated nucleated cell counts came from reference gene primer amplification. TCRdb's copy holds only in-frame clones and misses some; the assay was immunoSEQ multiplex PCR. That table supplies the V and J calls and clone size; D and trimming were determined from the DNA. Among 200,000 to 300,000 clones, 86% were seen once, and the ten largest hold 3% to 4%. CDR1 is MNHEY and CDR2 is SMNVEV in the germline V gene (reference sequence). This CDR3 is 14 amino acids long. Trimming cost V 6 bases and J 7 bases; bases outside gene matches: 5. This clonotype originated in a woman in her thirties or forties with acute COVID-19. The chain employs TRBV27 and TRBJ1-4, with 10 bases that match TRBD1. Source material: PBMCs or T cells enriched from blood (not recorded which). The CDR3, as DNA: TGTGCCAGCAGCCCGACAGGGGGCGTTGAAAAACTGTTTTTT. This codes for CASSPTGGVEKLFF.